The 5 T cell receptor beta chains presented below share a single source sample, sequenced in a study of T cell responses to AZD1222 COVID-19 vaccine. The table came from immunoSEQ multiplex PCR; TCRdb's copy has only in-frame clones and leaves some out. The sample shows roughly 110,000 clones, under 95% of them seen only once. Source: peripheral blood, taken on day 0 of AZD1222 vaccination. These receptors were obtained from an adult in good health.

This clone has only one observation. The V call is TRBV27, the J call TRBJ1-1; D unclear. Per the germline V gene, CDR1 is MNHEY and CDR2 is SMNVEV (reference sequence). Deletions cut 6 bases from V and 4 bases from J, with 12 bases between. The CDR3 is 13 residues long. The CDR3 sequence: CASRPLGVTEAFF. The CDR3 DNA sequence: TGTGCCAGCAGGCCATTAGGTGTCACTGAAGCTTTCTTT.

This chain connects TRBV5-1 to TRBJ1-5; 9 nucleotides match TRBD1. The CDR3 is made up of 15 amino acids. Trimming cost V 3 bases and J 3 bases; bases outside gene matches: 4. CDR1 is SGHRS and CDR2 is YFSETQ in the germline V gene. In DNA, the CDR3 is TGCGCCAGCAGCTGGGGACAGGGAGCCAATCAGCCCCAGCATTTT. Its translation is CASSWGQGANQPQHF.

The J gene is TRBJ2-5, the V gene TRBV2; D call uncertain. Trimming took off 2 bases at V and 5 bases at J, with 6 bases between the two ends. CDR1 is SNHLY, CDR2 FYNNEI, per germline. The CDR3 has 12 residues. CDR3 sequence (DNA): TGTGCCAGCAGTGAACGAGTCGAGACCCAGTACTTC. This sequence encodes CASSERVETQYF. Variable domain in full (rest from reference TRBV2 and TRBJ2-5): EPEVTQTPSHQVTQMGQEVILRCVPISNHLYFYWYRQILGQKVEFLVSFYNNEISEKSEIFDDQFSVERPDGSNFTLKIRSTKLEDSAMYFCASSERVETQYFGPGTRLLVL.

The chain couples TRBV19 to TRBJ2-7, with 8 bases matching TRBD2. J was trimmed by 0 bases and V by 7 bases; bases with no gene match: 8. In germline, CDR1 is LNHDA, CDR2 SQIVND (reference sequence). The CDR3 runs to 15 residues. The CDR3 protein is CASKPPGTSSYEQYF. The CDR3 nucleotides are TGTGCCAGTAAACCCCCCGGGACTAGCTCCTACGAGCAGTACTTC.

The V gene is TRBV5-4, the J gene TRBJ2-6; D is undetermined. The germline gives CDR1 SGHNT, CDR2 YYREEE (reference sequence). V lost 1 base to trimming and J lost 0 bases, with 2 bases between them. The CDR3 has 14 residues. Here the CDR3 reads CASSLISGANVLTF. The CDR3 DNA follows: TGTGCCAGCAGCTTGATCTCTGGGGCCAACGTCCTGACTTTC. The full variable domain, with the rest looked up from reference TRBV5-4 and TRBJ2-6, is ETGVTQSPTHLIKTRGQQVTLRCSSQSGHNTVSWYQQALGQGPQFIFQYYREEENGRGNFPPRFSGLQFPNYSSELNVNALELDDSALYLCASSLISGANVLTFGAGSRLTVL.